These 3 T cell receptor beta chains came from one sample sequenced in a study of cytomegalovirus exposure and HLA in healthy donors. Generated by immunoSEQ multiplex PCR, the TCRdb table keeps only in-frame clones and is missing some. The data contain some 140,000 clones, 70% to 90% of them singletons. The material sequenced was PBMCs. Every receptor here comes from a woman in her twenties or thirties in good health and CMV-seronegative.

The rearrangement links TRBV7-8 to TRBJ1-5; TRBD1 agrees at 9 bases. The J segment lost 2 bases and the V segment lost 5 bases, leaving 4 bases of the junction unmatched. The CDR3 length is 15 residues. In germline, CDR1 is SGHVS, CDR2 FQNEAQ. Here the CDR3 DNA reads TGTGCCAGCAGCAAACAGGGGGCCGGCAATCAGCCCCAGCATTTT. Protein sequence: CASSKQGAGNQPQHF.

The chain employs TRBV11-2 and TRBJ1-1; 9 bases line up with TRBD1. V trimming: 3 bases; J trimming: 5 bases; junction bases outside the gene matches: 7. The V gene's germline CDR1 is SGHAT and CDR2 FQNNGV. The CDR3 has 15 residues. In DNA form, the CDR3 reads TGTGCCAGCAGCTTCGGACAGGGGCGTCGGACTGAAGCTTTCTTT. This encodes CASSFGQGRRTEAFF.

J is TRBJ1-1 and V is TRBV15, with TRBD1 as a possible D gene (6 bases). The V end lost 2 bases, the J end lost 5 bases, and 9 bases lay between the germline ends. Germline V gene lookup returns CDR1 LNHNV and CDR2 YYDKDF (reference sequence). The CDR3 is 13 residues long. This CDR3 is CATSRLGATEAFF. CDR3 DNA: TGTGCCACCAGCAGATTGGGGGCGACTGAAGCTTTCTTT. Using reference TRBV15 and TRBJ1-1 for the parts outside the CDR3, the full variable domain is DAMVIQNPRYQVTQFGKPVTLSCSQTLNHNVMYWYQQKSSQAPKLLFHYYDKDFNNEADTPDNFQSRRPNTSFCFLDIRSPGLGDTAMYLCATSRLGATEAFFGQGTRLTVV.